The rows below give T cell receptor beta chains drawn from one sample of a study of shared clonotypes between healthy human individuals. Using immunoSEQ multiplex PCR, the repertoire was profiled, and TCRdb retains in-frame clones only, with some absent. The sample has some 2,500,000 clones; 93% are singletons. Specimen: naive CD4+ T cells from PBMCs. These receptors came from a man in his late teens or twenties in good health. Some clones in this sample may be carry-over from other donors' samples. CDR3s include the opening cysteine and the closing phenylalanine or tryptophan. A D gene is named only where the DNA matches it firmly. Clone size is given for some rows only: seen once, a few or many times, or a class if the clone is expanded.

cdr3_aa d_call j_call clone_size v_call
CASSKGPARGSYNEQFF NA TRBJ2-1 NA TRBV21-1
CASSLRAGTIGVNEQFF TRBD2 TRBJ2-1 NA TRBV7-6
CASSMGPAGKFFDEQFF TRBD2 TRBJ2-1 NA TRBV19
CASSGTSGRYEQYF TRBD2 TRBJ2-7 NA TRBV10-2
CAWSPSPHTEAFF NA TRBJ1-1 NA TRBV30
CSVDGRNQETQYF NA TRBJ2-5 NA TRBV29-1
CASSWGTSGRANQETQYF TRBD2 TRBJ2-5 NA TRBV5-1
CASSPRRAGELFF NA TRBJ2-2 NA TRBV19
CASSAGDRGRTDTQYF TRBD1 TRBJ2-3 NA TRBV9
CAYSTPGAGDNQPQHF NA TRBJ1-5 NA TRBV30
CASSGTVGNTIYF NA TRBJ1-3 NA TRBV5-1
CATRDRETFNEQFF TRBD1 TRBJ2-1 NA TRBV10-3
CASSRQPNQPQHF NA TRBJ1-5 NA TRBV6-5
CAISDRLAGDSSEQYF TRBD2 TRBJ2-7 NA TRBV10-3
CASSFKRTGDYGYTF TRBD1 TRBJ1-2 NA TRBV7-8
CASSVVGSSGYTF NA TRBJ1-2 NA TRBV9
CASSFEGLAGLFANTGELFF TRBD2 TRBJ2-2 NA TRBV27
CASTKANRGRLEAGEQFF NA TRBJ2-1 NA TRBV21-1
CASSLLRRGETQYF NA TRBJ2-5 NA TRBV28
CASSLRGGYTF NA TRBJ1-2 NA TRBV28
CASTPPGAGHQPQHF NA TRBJ1-5 NA TRBV28
CASSSRDSQSYEQYF TRBD1 TRBJ2-7 once TRBV5-1
CAWDSRGEAEAFF NA TRBJ1-1 few TRBV30
CASSPFPGLAGGNEQFF TRBD2 TRBJ2-1 NA TRBV11-2
CASREAGLFNQPQHF NA TRBJ1-5 NA TRBV6-1
CASSYSGRGQAFF NA TRBJ1-1 once TRBV6-6
CASRGAGTGSHGYTF TRBD1 TRBJ1-2 NA TRBV27
CASSPKAPYEQYF NA TRBJ2-7 NA TRBV7-8
CASSLTAVRGGYEQYF NA TRBJ2-7 NA TRBV5-6
CASSQEGALVGYGYTF TRBD1 TRBJ1-2 NA TRBV18
CASSVRTLPSYEQYF NA TRBJ2-7 NA TRBV19
CSVGPATGASYEQYF TRBD1 TRBJ2-7 NA TRBV29-1
CAWSRGQGSQPQHF TRBD1 TRBJ1-5 NA TRBV30
CASSLSRRWKRNQPQHF NA TRBJ1-5 NA TRBV28
CASSVVGTGYEKLFF TRBD1 TRBJ1-4 NA TRBV9
CASSFASGTYEQYF TRBD2 TRBJ2-7 NA TRBV28
CASSLAGLMNTEAFF NA TRBJ1-1 NA TRBV28
CSVRHSGGYEQYF NA TRBJ2-7 once TRBV29-1
CASSTRLAGGVDTQYF TRBD2 TRBJ2-3 NA TRBV5-4
CAWSRKNEQFF NA TRBJ2-1 NA TRBV30
CASSLNRDTGELFF NA TRBJ2-2 NA TRBV5-1
CAWNQGTSGRASNEQFF TRBD2 TRBJ2-1 NA TRBV30
CASTWGGQLNTEAFF NA TRBJ1-1 NA TRBV28
CASGQDRGNYGYTF NA TRBJ1-2 NA TRBV4-2
CASSQDGMNTEAFF NA TRBJ1-1 NA TRBV5-1
CASRKETYEQYF NA TRBJ2-7 NA TRBV2
CASSPPGTSGRREQYF TRBD2 TRBJ2-7 NA TRBV28
CASSLSGRSYNEQFF TRBD2 TRBJ2-1 NA TRBV5-1
CASSLQGAGANVLTF TRBD1 TRBJ2-6 NA TRBV7-3
CASSPQRGEEAFF NA TRBJ1-1 few TRBV18
CASSDPGRTSTDTQYF TRBD2 TRBJ2-3 NA TRBV25-1
CASSTPGGRNSNQPQHF NA TRBJ1-5 NA TRBV28
CASSSSGRTYEQYF TRBD2 TRBJ2-7 NA TRBV28
CASSEVGHLSNQPQHF NA TRBJ1-5 NA TRBV6-1
CASSLVDRTDTQYF NA TRBJ2-3 NA TRBV7-2